This T cell receptor beta chain was sequenced for a study of shared clonotypes between healthy human individuals. The germline CDR1 and CDR2 sequences are LNHNV and YYDKDF (reference sequence). CDR3 length: 15 residues. The V segment lost 3 bases and the J segment 8 bases; nucleotides outside the gene matches: 7. General study points: Across four donors, naive CD4 shared around 5.1%, naive CD8 3% to 3.5%, memory CD4 2.3%, memory CD8 around 0.42%. Incomplete sequencing of sorted subsets was indicated by rarefaction despite large depth.

Notes on this clone: Its antigen is currently unknown.

Produced via immunoSEQ multiplex PCR; TCRdb's table is partial and in-frame only. The sample contains about 2.4 million clones, roughly 93% of which appear only once. The clonotype comes from a man aged 18 to 30 in good health. Some clones in this sample may be carry-over from other donors' samples. The specimen sequenced was naive CD4+ T cells from PBMCs. Subset indicated: CD45RA+ positively selected. J is TRBJ1-4 and V is TRBV15, with 9 bases lining up with TRBD1. Here the CDR3 DNA reads TGTGCCACCAGCAGGGGACAGGGAATGGGGGAAAAACTGTTTTTT. Encoded protein: CATSRGQGMGEKLFF.